This paragraph reports one T cell receptor beta chain. Its antigen is not known. The conserved phenylalanine or tryptophan is not found at the CDR3 terminus, so this likely reflects a read error. Arm-PCR of CDR3 regions with iRepertoire HTBI primers generated TCR beta libraries. MiXCR was run by TCRdb on the multiplex PCR reads, yielding one entry per CDR3 protein. The table shows about 660,000 distinct CDR3 sequences, with about 32% occurring only once. This record comes from a study of regulatory T cells in long-lasting Graves disease. Broader study findings: Persistent Graves' patients had lower TCR diversity than newly diagnosed ones.

Noted time point: persistent/refractory GD, antithyroid drugs over 5 years with positive TRAb. PBMCs were the source of the RNA used for TCR sequencing. This clonotype was sampled from a female donor with Graves disease. The sequencing used peripheral blood mononuclear cells (PBMCs), collected when the disease was refractory, from a patient treated with antithyroid drugs.

CDR3 sequence reads: CASMTSARGAFL. For the CDR3, the DNA is TGTGCCAGCATGACCAGTGCCAGGGGAGCTTTCCTT. This sequence joins TRBV2 and TRBJ1-1; D might be TRBD1 (6 bases). The CDR3 is 12 amino acids. The germline V gene has CDR1 SNHLY and CDR2 FYNNEI. V lost 7 bases to trimming and J lost 10 bases, with 16 bases between them.